These T cell receptor beta chains were read from a single sample in a study of PD-L1 blockade in urothelial cancer. Sequenced by immunoSEQ multiplex PCR; TCRdb stores in-frame clones only, minus some. The sample holds around 100,000 clones; about nine tenths are singletons and the top ten take roughly 2%. Material: PBMCs, obtained around atezolizumab (anti-PD-L1) treatment. All receptors come from a man in his 60s with urothelial cancer. CDR3s include the opening cysteine and the closing phenylalanine or tryptophan. The order of the fields is clone size, J gene, V gene, CDR3 protein. Only some rows state a clone size, as once, few, many or a class for expanded clones.

abundance: once; j_gene: TRBJ2-5; v_gene: TRBV6-1; CDR3aa: CASTYLAGETQYF
abundance: NA; j_gene: TRBJ2-7; v_gene: TRBV7-3; CDR3aa: CASSLGPGPGQGSDEQYF
abundance: NA; j_gene: TRBJ2-5; v_gene: TRBV30; CDR3aa: CAWSGGETQYF
abundance: NA; j_gene: TRBJ2-2; v_gene: TRBV30; CDR3aa: CAWERAANTGELFF
abundance: once; j_gene: TRBJ2-3; v_gene: TRBV6-1; CDR3aa: CAGRQGLDTDTQYF
abundance: once; j_gene: TRBJ1-5; v_gene: TRBV23-1; CDR3aa: CASSQSSGRGPQGKRAGQPQHF
abundance: NA; j_gene: TRBJ2-7; v_gene: TRBV4-1; CDR3aa: CASSQPRAGTAYEQYF
abundance: NA; j_gene: TRBJ2-5; v_gene: TRBV11-3; CDR3aa: CASSSPVGGLAGLALPTQYF
abundance: once; j_gene: TRBJ2-1; v_gene: TRBV5-1; CDR3aa: CASSFDTGTGAWWEQFF
abundance: NA; j_gene: TRBJ1-2; v_gene: TRBV5-1; CDR3aa: CASSPVRGRGQGDGYTF
abundance: NA; j_gene: TRBJ1-2; v_gene: TRBV5-4; CDR3aa: CASSLDYGGAGGYTF
abundance: NA; j_gene: TRBJ2-7; v_gene: TRBV28; CDR3aa: CASRTSGVYEQYF
abundance: NA; j_gene: TRBJ1-2; v_gene: TRBV5-1; CDR3aa: CASSPRSGGQLNYGYTF
abundance: few; j_gene: TRBJ1-1; v_gene: TRBV9; CDR3aa: CASSAWGQSEAFF
abundance: NA; j_gene: TRBJ2-3; v_gene: TRBV7-2; CDR3aa: CASSVPSTDTQYF
abundance: NA; j_gene: TRBJ2-7; v_gene: TRBV7-9; CDR3aa: CASSPSGPRGYEQYF
abundance: NA; j_gene: TRBJ2-7; v_gene: TRBV28; CDR3aa: CASRDGQGSYEQYF
abundance: few; j_gene: TRBJ2-1; v_gene: TRBV7-2; CDR3aa: CASSQARGNPYNEQFF
abundance: NA; j_gene: TRBJ1-2; v_gene: TRBV2; CDR3aa: CASSLTRDGYTF
abundance: NA; j_gene: TRBJ2-1; v_gene: TRBV19; CDR3aa: CASSYPSGRDEQFF
abundance: NA; j_gene: TRBJ2-7; v_gene: TRBV6-1; CDR3aa: CASSPRQGVGYEQYF
abundance: few; j_gene: TRBJ2-2; v_gene: TRBV10-3; CDR3aa: CAIRQLAGDNTGELFF
abundance: NA; j_gene: TRBJ2-2; v_gene: TRBV18; CDR3aa: CASSPGQGAGGELFF
abundance: NA; j_gene: TRBJ2-2; v_gene: TRBV5-1; CDR3aa: CASSPGGGSAGELFF
abundance: NA; j_gene: TRBJ2-7; v_gene: TRBV29-1; CDR3aa: CSVEKGGGYEQYF
abundance: NA; j_gene: TRBJ2-3; v_gene: TRBV9; CDR3aa: CASTPGGSESDTQYF
abundance: NA; j_gene: TRBJ2-4; v_gene: TRBV2; CDR3aa: CASSGAGQGSNIQYF
abundance: once; j_gene: TRBJ2-7; v_gene: TRBV5-1; CDR3aa: CASSPGRLAGLEQYF
abundance: NA; j_gene: TRBJ1-5; v_gene: TRBV29-1; CDR3aa: CSAGSGDSNQPQHF
abundance: NA; j_gene: TRBJ2-7; v_gene: TRBV10-2; CDR3aa: CASSEGRREQYF
abundance: NA; j_gene: TRBJ1-2; v_gene: TRBV28; CDR3aa: CASSANPGQAANYGYTF
abundance: NA; j_gene: TRBJ2-3; v_gene: TRBV6-5; CDR3aa: CASSYQRGGPDTQYF
abundance: NA; j_gene: TRBJ2-3; v_gene: TRBV12-5; CDR3aa: CASGLGGLDPTDTQYF
abundance: NA; j_gene: TRBJ2-1; v_gene: TRBV7-9; CDR3aa: CASSWTGTGHEQFF
abundance: NA; j_gene: TRBJ2-2; v_gene: TRBV7-3; CDR3aa: CASSLGRGRIGELFF